This is a list of T cell receptor beta chains from one sample in a study of shared clonotypes between healthy human individuals. The method was immunoSEQ multiplex PCR; TCRdb's version includes in-frame clones alone and lacks a portion of them. The table lists around 300,000 clones, about nine tenths of them singletons, with 15% to 20% in the top ten. Source material: memory CD8+ T cells sorted from blood. These receptors were collected from a man younger than 30 in good health. Each CDR3 is given with its conserved first and last residue. A D gene is named only where the DNA matches it firmly. The size field is filled for only some rows; it gives once, few, many or a size class.

V gene	J gene	clone size	D gene	CDR3 protein	CDR3 DNA
TRBV6-5	TRBJ1-1	NA	NA	CASSWTASNTEAFF	TGTGCCAGCAGTTGGACAGCATCGAACACTGAAGCTTTCTTT
TRBV6-6	TRBJ2-1	NA	TRBD2	CASRLGLDNEQFF	TGTGCCAGCAGGCTCGGACTAGACAATGAGCAGTTCTTC
TRBV5-4	TRBJ2-3	once	NA	CASSLVAGSTDTQYF	TGTGCCAGCAGCTTGGTGGCGGGCAGTACAGATACGCAGTATTTT
TRBV27	TRBJ1-2	NA	TRBD1	CASSPDRGFYGYTF	TGTGCCAGCAGTCCGGACAGGGGATTCTATGGCTACACCTTC
TRBV27	TRBJ2-5	NA	TRBD1	CASSSRQGQETQYF	TGTGCCAGCAGTTCGCGACAGGGACAAGAGACCCAGTACTTC
TRBV6-5	TRBJ1-2	NA	NA	CASSYSEGDYGYTF	TGTGCCAGCAGTTACTCGGAAGGTGACTATGGCTACACCTTC
TRBV4-3	TRBJ2-7	NA	TRBD2	CASSQDLAGDHWEQYF	TGCGCCAGCAGCCAAGACCTAGCGGGGGACCACTGGGAGCAGTACTTC
TRBV29-1	TRBJ1-1	NA	NA	CSVEKQGGAEAFF	TGCAGCGTAGAAAAGCAGGGCGGGGCTGAAGCTTTCTTT
TRBV10-3	TRBJ1-3	NA	NA	CVIAVTGNTIYF	TGTGTCATCGCCGTAACTGGAAACACCATATATTTT
TRBV7-6	TRBJ1-1	NA	NA	CASSPIGTGWSLDTEAFF	TGTGCCAGCAGCCCGATAGGAACAGGCTGGTCCTTGGACACTGAAGCTTTCTTT
TRBV27	TRBJ2-7	NA	NA	CASNEGTYEQYF	TGTGCCAGCAACGAGGGCACCTACGAGCAGTACTTC
TRBV25-1	TRBJ2-5	NA	NA	CASSEPSEGVETQYF	TGTGCCAGCAGTGAACCGTCGGAAGGGGTAGAGACCCAGTACTTC
TRBV19	TRBJ1-5	NA	NA	CASSMVREINQPQHF	TGTGCCAGTAGTATGGTCAGGGAAATTAATCAGCCCCAGCATTTT
TRBV13	TRBJ2-3	NA	NA	CASSFWTEPDTQYF	TGTGCCAGCAGCTTTTGGACGGAGCCAGATACGCAGTATTTT
TRBV29-1	TRBJ2-7	NA	TRBD1	CSVPGQGTETYEQYF	TGCAGCGTTCCGGGACAGGGAACGGAAACCTACGAGCAGTACTTC
TRBV6-5	TRBJ2-1	NA	TRBD1	CASSVGQGVYEQFF	TGTGCCAGCAGCGTGGGACAGGGGGTATATGAGCAGTTCTTC
TRBV6-5	TRBJ1-4	NA	NA	CASRSDKLEKLFF	TGTGCCAGCAGATCCGACAAGTTAGAAAAACTGTTTTTT
TRBV5-1	TRBJ2-1	NA	TRBD2	CASSFHGRVYYNEQFF	TGCGCCAGCAGCTTCCACGGGAGGGTATACTACAATGAGCAGTTCTTC
TRBV28	TRBJ2-7	NA	NA	CASRTGGAYEQYF	TGTGCCAGCAGAACAGGGGGGGCCTACGAGCAGTACTTC
TRBV6-6	TRBJ2-7	NA	NA	CASSEQGPLGEQYF	TGTGCCAGCAGCGAACAGGGACCTCTGGGCGAGCAGTACTTC
TRBV4-3	TRBJ1-2	NA	TRBD1	CASSQDLPTGGAVGYTF	TGCGCCAGCAGCCAAGATCTCCCGACAGGGGGCGCAGTTGGCTACACCTTC
TRBV28	TRBJ1-6	NA	NA	CASSFRGANSPLHF	TGTGCCAGCAGTTTCAGAGGGGCTAATTCACCCCTCCACTTT
TRBV29-1	TRBJ2-5	NA	TRBD2	CSVGTSGGQETQYF	TGCAGCGTGGGGACTAGCGGGGGCCAAGAGACCCAGTACTTC
TRBV15	TRBJ2-1	NA	NA	CATSRETADPYNEQFF	TGTGCCACCAGCAGAGAGACTGCGGACCCCTACAATGAGCAGTTCTTC
TRBV6-4	TRBJ2-7	NA	TRBD2	CASSEPGTSGIRYEQYF	TGTGCCAGCAGTGAGCCCGGGACTAGCGGGATCCGCTACGAGCAGTACTTC
TRBV6-5	TRBJ1-5	NA	NA	CASSKSVDQPQHF	TGTGCCAGCAGTAAAAGCGTAGATCAGCCCCAGCATTTT
TRBV10-3	TRBJ1-5	NA	NA	CAISEAASNQPQHF	TGTGCCATCAGTGAAGCAGCGAGCAATCAGCCCCAGCATTTT
TRBV11-2	TRBJ2-5	few	TRBD1	CASSLAGTGVETQYF	TGTGCCAGCAGCTTAGCTGGGACAGGGGTAGAGACCCAGTACTTC